Listed below are T cell receptor beta chains from one sample, sequenced in a study of cytomegalovirus exposure and HLA in healthy donors. Method: immunoSEQ multiplex PCR; TCRdb's copy keeps in-frame clones and lacks some. The profile shows 100,000 or so clones, over 60% of them singletons. Input material: PBMCs. These receptors were collected from a man aged 35-49 years in good health and CMV-seropositive. The CDR3 runs from the conserved cysteine through the conserved F or W. The order of the fields is J gene, clone size, V gene, D gene, CDR3 DNA, CDR3 protein. D genes are given only for firm matches. A row's size may be missing; if present it is once, few, many or a size class.

TRBJ2-2	.	TRBV4-2	TRBD2	TGTGCCAGCAGCCAAGATCTGCTAGCGGGGGGGAGCAACACCGGGGAGCTGTTTTTT	CASSQDLLAGGSNTGELFF
TRBJ1-4	once	TRBV7-9	TRBD1	TGTGCCAGCAGCCGGGGACAGAATAATGAAAAACTGTTTTTT	CASSRGQNNEKLFF
TRBJ2-5	.	TRBV6-6	.	TGTGCCAGCAGTCCAGGGGTTTGGGAGACCCAGTACTTC	CASSPGVWETQYF
TRBJ2-7	.	TRBV14	.	TGTGCCAGCAGCCAAGGGACACCTCCCTACGAGCAGTACTTC	CASSQGTPPYEQYF
TRBJ2-7	.	TRBV29-1	.	TGCAGCGTTCGGATAGGGAGCTACGAGCAGTACTTC	CSVRIGSYEQYF
TRBJ2-7	.	TRBV27	.	TGTGCCAGCAGTTTCGGTCTTGGTCTAGGTGGACAGACAAATTACGAGCAGTACTTC	CASSFGLGLGGQTNYEQYF
TRBJ2-1	.	TRBV7-2	.	TGTGCCAGCAGCTTAGCGCTCGGGGAGCAGTTCTTC	CASSLALGEQFF
TRBJ1-1	.	TRBV7-2	TRBD1	TGTGCCAGCAATGTTAAGGGGGCGAGGAGAGGAGCTTTCTTT	CASNVKGARRGAFF
TRBJ1-5	once	TRBV19	.	TGTGCCAGTAGTTTCCCGGCAGGGAGCAATCAGCCCCAGCATTTT	CASSFPAGSNQPQHF
TRBJ2-3	.	TRBV18	.	TGTGCCAGCTCACCACCGTCCCAGGGTCGTGCAGATACGCAGTATTTT	CASSPPSQGRADTQYF
TRBJ1-6	once	TRBV20-1	TRBD1	TGCAGTGTCCTAGGACAGGCATTCCACTTT	CSVLGQAFHF
TRBJ2-1	once	TRBV5-6	.	TGTGCCAGCAGCTTGGTTCGGACAGACTACAATGAGCAGTTCTTC	CASSLVRTDYNEQFF
TRBJ2-1	.	TRBV18	TRBD1	TGTGCCAGCTCACAGGGACAGGGATACAATGAGCAGTTCTTC	CASSQGQGYNEQFF
TRBJ2-1	once	TRBV7-8	.	TGTGCCAGCAGCTGGGACAACTCCTACAATGAGCAGTTCTTC	CASSWDNSYNEQFF
TRBJ2-2	.	TRBV13	.	TGTGCCAGCAGCTTAGAAGGGGTTCCCTGGAGTGGGGAGCTGTTTTTT	CASSLEGVPWSGELFF
TRBJ1-2	.	TRBV6-1	TRBD1	TGTGCCACCCGTGAGACAGGGAGGAACTATGGCTACACCTTC	CATRETGRNYGYTF
TRBJ1-2	.	TRBV28	.	TGTGCCAGCAGTTTACTACAGATCTATGGCTACACCTTC	CASSLLQIYGYTF
TRBJ2-4	.	TRBV7-2	TRBD1	TGTGCCAGCAGCCCGCGGACAGGGGGTTGGAACATTCAGTACTTC	CASSPRTGGWNIQYF
TRBJ2-6	.	TRBV2	TRBD1	TGTGCCAGCAGTGCGGACAGGGCGTACTCTGGGGCCAACGTCCTGACTTTC	CASSADRAYSGANVLTF
TRBJ1-2	.	TRBV9	.	TGTGCCAGCAGCGTAGGATGGGCAGGGCAGGAGAGCTATGGCTACACCTTC	CASSVGWAGQESYGYTF
TRBJ1-2	.	TRBV7-2	.	TGTGCCAGCAGCTTAGTCGGGGATGGCTACACCTTC	CASSLVGDGYTF
TRBJ2-3	.	TRBV6-5	TRBD1	TGTGCCAGCAGACCCGGGACAGGGTCAGATACGCAGTATTTT	CASRPGTGSDTQYF
TRBJ2-3	.	TRBV7-2	TRBD1	TGTGCCAGCAGCCGGAGCCAGGGGGCGAGGGATACGCAGTATTTT	CASSRSQGARDTQYF
TRBJ1-3	.	TRBV6-4	TRBD1	TGTGCCAGCAGCGCAGGGACAGGCTCTGGAAACACCATATATTTT	CASSAGTGSGNTIYF
TRBJ1-2	few	TRBV2	TRBD1	TGTGCCAGCACCATAGACAGGGGGACTAACTATGGCTACACCTTC	CASTIDRGTNYGYTF
TRBJ2-5	.	TRBV5-1	TRBD1	TGCGCCAGCAGCTCCTCCCCGGGGACAGGACTCCAAGAGACCCAGTACTTC	CASSSSPGTGLQETQYF
TRBJ2-5	.	TRBV10-3	TRBD1	TGTGCCATCAGTGAAAGGACAGGCAGGGAGACCCAGTACTTC	CAISERTGRETQYF